This T cell receptor (beta chain) was sequenced during a study of response to subunit inactivated influenza vaccine. Study-wide points: Authors suggested each seasonal flu vaccination may recruit only limited numbers of new T cells.

Germline V lookup: CDR1 SGHDT, CDR2 YYEEEE. This CDR3 is 17 amino acids long. TCRdb reprocessed the RT-PCR reads via MiXCR and lists one record per CDR3 protein. Of around 760,000 distinct CDR3 sequences in the sample, over 11% were seen once. Concerning this clonotype itself: The target antigen is unknown. Just one base apart from a much larger clone, this may be a read error.

J is TRBJ2-2 and V is TRBV5-6; TRBD2 agrees at 9 bases. Sequences were derived from PBMCs from blood, sampled 14 to 15 days before vaccination. The TCR sequence derives from a man between 50 and 59 years old who received an inactivated influenza vaccine. The CDR3 nucleotides read TGTGCCAGCAGCCCCGCTAGCGGGACCTGGAACACCGGGGAGCTGGTTTTT. Amino acid sequence: CASSPASGTWNTGELVF.